Each of the 3 T cell receptor beta chains below was sequenced from the same sample in a study of identical twins. TCRdb used MiXCR to reprocess the 5' RACE reads, holding one entry per CDR3 protein. This sample has 300,000 to 400,000 distinct CDR3 sequences, with roughly 10% found just once. Sequenced material: naive T cells sorted from blood. These receptor sequences come from a woman aged 45 to 65 in good health.

This clonotype turned up a few times. The J gene is TRBJ2-1, the V gene TRBV7-9; TRBD2 matches 7 bases. The V segment lost 4 bases and the J segment 8 bases; nucleotides outside the gene matches: 14. The CDR3 has 16 residues. CDR1 is SEHNR, CDR2 FQNEAQ, per germline (reference sequence). The CDR3 DNA reads as TGTGCCAGCAGCTCCTCCGGCGGGAGTCCCGGGTATGAGCAGTTCTTC. This encodes CASSSSGGSPGYEQFF.

This clonotype came up many times. The chain carries TRBV12-3 or TRBV12-4 and TRBJ2-4; TRBD1 might be the D (7 bases). This CDR3 has 16 amino acids. V was cut by 5 bases and J by 7 bases, with 21 bases left in between. DNA for the CDR3: TGTGCCAGCAGTGTGGGCAGGGGGGCCACCTCGAACATTCAGTACTTC. Amino acid sequence: CASSVGRGATSNIQYF.

Ten or more counts support this clonotype. The chain is built from TRBV2 and TRBJ2-1; 8 bases line up with TRBD2. The germline gives CDR1 SNHLY, CDR2 FYNNEI. V lost 8 bases and J lost 3; bases outside the gene matches: 3. The CDR3 is 13 amino acids. The CDR3 here is CASDSGVYNEQFF. The CDR3 DNA sequence: TGTGCCAGCGATAGCGGGGTCTACAATGAGCAGTTCTTC. Drawing the rest from reference TRBV2 and TRBJ2-1, the complete variable domain is EPEVTQTPSHQVTQMGQEVILRCVPISNHLYFYWYRQILGQKVEFLVSFYNNEISEKSEIFDDQFSVERPDGSNFTLKIRSTKLEDSAMYFCASDSGVYNEQFFGPGTRLTVL.